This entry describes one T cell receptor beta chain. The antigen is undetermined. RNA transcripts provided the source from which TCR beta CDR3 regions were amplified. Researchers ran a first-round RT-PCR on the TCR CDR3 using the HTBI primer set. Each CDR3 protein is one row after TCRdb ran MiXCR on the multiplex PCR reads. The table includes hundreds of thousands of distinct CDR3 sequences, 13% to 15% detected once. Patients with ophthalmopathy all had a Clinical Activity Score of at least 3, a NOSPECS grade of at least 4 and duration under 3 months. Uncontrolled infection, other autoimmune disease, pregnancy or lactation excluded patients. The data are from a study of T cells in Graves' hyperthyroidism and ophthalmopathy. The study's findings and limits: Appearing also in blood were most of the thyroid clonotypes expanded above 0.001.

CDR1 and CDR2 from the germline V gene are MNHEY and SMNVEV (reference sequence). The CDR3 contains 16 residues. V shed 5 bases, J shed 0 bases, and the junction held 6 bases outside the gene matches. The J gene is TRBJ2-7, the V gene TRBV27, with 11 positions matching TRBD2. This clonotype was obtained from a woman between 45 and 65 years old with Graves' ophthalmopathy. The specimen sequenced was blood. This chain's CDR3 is CASSPATSGDSYEQYF. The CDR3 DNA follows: TGTGCCAGCAGTCCCGCGACTAGCGGGGACTCCTACGAGCAGTACTTC.